This passage covers 21 T cell receptor beta chains from one sample sequenced in a study of cytotoxic CD8 clonotypes in ibrutinib-treated CLL. Method: immunoSEQ multiplex PCR; TCRdb's copy keeps in-frame clones and lacks some. The sample has some 98,000 clones, around 80% seen once. Here the sequenced sample was PBMCs, taken after 12 months of ibrutinib treatment. The receptors were sampled from a human donor with chronic lymphocytic leukemia.

V is TRBV6-4 and J is TRBJ1-2, with D unclear. There are 14 residues in the CDR3. The V gene's germline CDR1 is MRHNA and CDR2 SNTAGT. The V and J ends lost 8 bases and 2 bases respectively, with 15 bases between them. The CDR3: CASLPTGANYGYTF. As DNA, the CDR3 is TGTGCCAGCCTTCCTACGGGAGCGAACTATGGCTACACCTTC.

The genes are TRBV30 and TRBJ1-1; unclear D gene. In germline, CDR1 is GTSNPN, CDR2 SVGIG (reference sequence). CDR3 length: 13 residues. The V and J ends lost 0 bases and 7 bases respectively, with 12 bases between them. The CDR3, as DNA: TGTGCCTGGAGTGTCTTCGACAAGGGTGAAGCTTTCTTT. Translating it yields CAWSVFDKGEAFF.

This clone appeared once. This chain joins TRBV7-6 and TRBJ2-1; no clear D. Germline CDR1 reads SGHVS; CDR2 reads FNYEAQ. This CDR3 spans 16 amino acids. The ends were cut back, 5 bases at V and 0 bases at J, with 14 bases in the middle. Here the CDR3 DNA reads TGTGCCAGCAGCCCCCGGTCCGGGTTCTCCTACAATGAGCAGTTCTTC. Protein product: CASSPRSGFSYNEQFF.

The chain recombines TRBV25-1 with TRBJ2-5, with D perhaps matching TRBD1 (5 bases). Trimming removed 2 bases at V and 0 bases at J, with 7 bases between. CDR1 MGHDK and CDR2 SYGVNS come from the germline V gene. This CDR3 has 14 amino acids. This CDR3 reads CASSETTDQETQYF. Here the CDR3 DNA reads TGTGCCAGCAGTGAAACGACAGACCAAGAGACCCAGTACTTC.

The CDR3 is CASSLIGGFTDTQYF. The DNA for the CDR3 is TGTGCCAGCAGCTTAATCGGGGGGTTCACAGATACGCAGTATTTT. The gene calls are TRBV7-3 and TRBJ2-3; 7 bases map to TRBD2. This CDR3 is built from 15 residues. J was trimmed by 2 bases and V by 1 base; bases with no gene match: 3. Germline CDR1 reads SGHTA; CDR2 reads FQGTGA.

V is TRBV27 and J is TRBJ2-1, with 10 bases fitting TRBD2. This CDR3 comprises 16 residues. The V gene end was trimmed by 0 bases and the J gene end by 9 bases; junction bases not matched to a gene: 8. From germline, CDR1 is MNHEY and CDR2 SMNVEV (reference sequence). CDR3 sequence (DNA): TGTGCCAGCAGTTTATCACTAGCGGGATCGGCCGGTGAGCAGTTCTTC. This encodes CASSLSLAGSAGEQFF.

This clone was counted once. This rearrangement joins TRBV6-1 to TRBJ2-7, with TRBD1 identical over 11 bases. CDR1 MNHNS and CDR2 SASEGT come from the germline V gene. V dropped 6 bases and J dropped 4; count of bases not matched to a gene: 2. The CDR3 is 13 amino acids. CDR3 amino acids: CASSRDRGYEQYF. The DNA of the CDR3 is TGTGCCAGCAGCCGGGACAGGGGGTACGAGCAGTACTTC.

This chain uses TRBV5-5 with TRBJ2-4; 7 nucleotides agree with TRBD1. The length of the CDR3 is 15 residues. Germline loops: CDR1 SGHKS, CDR2 YYEKEE (reference sequence). V dropped 4 bases and J dropped 0; count of bases not matched to a gene: 4. As DNA, the CDR3 is TGTGCCAGCAGCGAACAGGGGACAGCCAAAAACATTCAGTACTTC. Translating it yields CASSEQGTAKNIQYF.

J is TRBJ1-2 and V is TRBV10-3, with D possibly matching TRBD1 (6 bases). Germline lookup yields CDR1 ENHRY and CDR2 SYGVKD. This CDR3 is built from 13 residues. V was pared by 6 bases and J by 1 base, with 9 bases between. The DNA of the CDR3 is TGTGCCATCAGACAGGGTAATAACTATGGCTACACCTTC. Its translation is CAIRQGNNYGYTF.

V gene TRBV6-1 combines with J gene TRBJ2-7; 10 positions match TRBD1. This CDR3 has 15 residues. V shed 3 bases, J shed 3 bases, and the junction held 5 bases outside the gene matches. Germline CDR1 is MNHNS and CDR2 is SASEGT. The CDR3 nucleotides are TGTGCCAGCAGTGACGGACAGGGGGGCCTCTACGAGCAGTACTTC. The encoded protein is CASSDGQGGLYEQYF.

The sample holds a few counts of this clone. This chain joins TRBV21-1 and TRBJ2-7; the table assigns TRBD2, which was not confirmed against the DNA. TRBV21-1 is an annotated pseudogene. CDR3 length: 19 residues. This chain's CDR3 is CASSKGSGDGRSRRYEQYF. The CDR3, as DNA: TGTGCCAGCAGCAAAGGGTCGGGGGACGGAAGGTCGCGGCGCTACGAGCAGTACTTC.

V gene TRBV19 combines with J gene TRBJ2-1; 10 bases agree with TRBD1. The CDR3 totals 14 residues. In germline, CDR1 is LNHDA, CDR2 SQIVND (reference sequence). Losses at the gene ends were 8 bases for V and 9 bases for J; bases not matched to a gene: 10. The CDR3 nucleotides are TGTGCCAGTGTCCGGGACAGGGGATATGGTGAGCAGTTCTTC. It is translated as CASVRDRGYGEQFF.

This chain uses TRBV6-5 with TRBJ1-2, with 7 bases matching TRBD1. Germline trimming cut 3 bases from V and 5 bases from J; bases unmatched to any gene: 6. Germline values: CDR1 MNHEY, CDR2 SVGAGI. The CDR3 covers 14 residues. Here the CDR3 reads CASSYLDRSYGYTF. Written as DNA, the CDR3 is TGTGCCAGCAGTTATTTGGACAGGAGTTATGGCTACACCTTC.

V gene TRBV9 combines with J gene TRBJ2-1; the D call may be TRBD1 or TRBD2 (6 bases each). CDR1 and CDR2 (germline): SGDLS, YYNGEE. The CDR3 is made up of 15 amino acids. V dropped 6 bases and J dropped 6 bases, with 19 bases sitting between them. The CDR3 bases are TGTGCCAGCACCCCCCGGGGGCCAGTTTCCAATGAGCAGTTCTTC. This translates into CASTPRGPVSNEQFF. The complete variable domain, with remaining parts taken from reference TRBV9 and TRBJ2-1, reads DSGVTQTPKHLITATGQRVTLRCSPRSGDLSVYWYQQSLDQGLQFLIQYYNGEERAKGNILERFSAQQFPDLHSELNLSSLELGDSALYFCASTPRGPVSNEQFFGPGTRLTVL.

The J gene is TRBJ1-1, the V gene TRBV29-1; the D is unclear. The CDR3 loop spans 11 amino acids. Trimming removed 4 bases at V and 11 bases at J, with 14 bases between. CDR1 is SQVTM and CDR2 is ANQGSEA in the germline V gene. This chain's CDR3 is CSVVYGFEAFF. The DNA of the CDR3 is TGCAGCGTTGTGTACGGGTTTGAGGCTTTCTTT. Variable domain in full (rest from reference TRBV29-1 and TRBJ1-1): SAVISQKPSRDICQRGTSLTIQCQVDSQVTMMFWYRQQPGQSLTLIATANQGSEATYESGFVIDKFPISRPNLTFSTLTVSNMSPEDSSIYLCSVVYGFEAFFGQGTRLTVV.

V gene TRBV6-6 combines with J gene TRBJ2-1, with D possibly matching TRBD2 (6 bases). Germline loops: CDR1 MNHNY, CDR2 SVGAGI (reference sequence). Trimming pared 6 bases from V and 1 base from J, leaving 13 bases between. CDR3 length equals 15 residues. The chain's CDR3 is CASRTFGGSYNEQFF. DNA for the CDR3: TGTGCCAGCAGAACCTTCGGGGGTTCCTACAATGAGCAGTTCTTC.

This chain connects TRBV25-1 to TRBJ1-2, with D possibly TRBD1 on 5 matching bases. V shed 2 bases and J shed 8 bases, with 12 bases lying between them. This CDR3 region has 13 residues. Germline-derived CDR1 and CDR2 are MGHDK and SYGVNS. The CDR3 sequence is CASSETQGYGYTF. The CDR3 bases are TGTGCCAGCAGTGAAACTCAGGGATACGGCTACACCTTC.

This clone was picked up a small number of times. The V and J genes are TRBV30 and TRBJ1-1; D is unresolved. Between the trimmed V and J ends, which lost 1 base and 4 bases, there was a span of 10 bases. The CDR3 spans 13 residues. Germline CDR1 is GTSNPN and CDR2 is SVGIG (reference sequence). The CDR3 sequence is CAWSEETGTEAFF. The CDR3 region has the DNA TGTGCCTGGAGTGAAGAGACCGGCACTGAAGCTTTCTTT.

This clone came up once. The V call is TRBV5-1, the J call TRBJ1-1; 7 positions agree with TRBD1. V was pared by 4 bases and J by 6 bases, with 9 bases of the junction left unmatched. The V gene's germline CDR1 is SGHRS and CDR2 YFSETQ. The CDR3 covers 14 residues. CDR3 sequence: CASSGTAESAEAFF. The CDR3 region has the DNA TGCGCCAGCAGCGGGACAGCCGAGAGCGCTGAAGCTTTCTTT.

The CDR3: CATSRDRNGYSPLHF. Written as DNA, the CDR3 is TGTGCCACCAGCAGAGATCGGAACGGATATTCACCCCTCCACTTT. The J gene is TRBJ1-6, the V gene TRBV15, with unresolved D. Germline loops: CDR1 LNHNV, CDR2 YYDKDF (reference sequence). V was shortened by 0 bases and J by 8 bases, with 11 bases between the two germline ends. This CDR3 has 15 residues. The whole variable domain, filled in from reference TRBV15 and TRBJ1-6, reads DAMVIQNPRYQVTQFGKPVTLSCSQTLNHNVMYWYQQKSSQAPKLLFHYYDKDFNNEADTPDNFQSRRPNTSFCFLDIRSPGLGDTAMYLCATSRDRNGYSPLHFGNGTRLTVT.

The genes are TRBV4-1 and TRBJ2-7; 8 bases match TRBD1. The CDR3 extends over 15 amino acids. The germline CDR1 and CDR2 sequences are MGHRA and YSYEKL. J gave up 5 bases and V 0 bases, and 6 bases lay outside the gene matches. CDR3 nucleotide sequence: TGCGCCAGCAGCCAAGATGGGGGACAGGCCGACGAGCAGTACTTC. Protein sequence: CASSQDGGQADEQYF.